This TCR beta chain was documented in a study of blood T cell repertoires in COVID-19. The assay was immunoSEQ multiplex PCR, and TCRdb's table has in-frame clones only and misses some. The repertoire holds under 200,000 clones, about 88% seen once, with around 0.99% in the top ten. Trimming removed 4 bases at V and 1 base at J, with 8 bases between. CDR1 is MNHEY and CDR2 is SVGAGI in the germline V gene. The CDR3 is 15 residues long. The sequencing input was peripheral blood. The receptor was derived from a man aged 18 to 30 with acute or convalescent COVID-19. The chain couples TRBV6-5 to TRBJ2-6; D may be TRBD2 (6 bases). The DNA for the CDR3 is TGTGCCAGCAGTTTGGGGAGGTCTGGGGCCAACGTCCTGACTTTC. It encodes CASSLGRSGANVLTF.